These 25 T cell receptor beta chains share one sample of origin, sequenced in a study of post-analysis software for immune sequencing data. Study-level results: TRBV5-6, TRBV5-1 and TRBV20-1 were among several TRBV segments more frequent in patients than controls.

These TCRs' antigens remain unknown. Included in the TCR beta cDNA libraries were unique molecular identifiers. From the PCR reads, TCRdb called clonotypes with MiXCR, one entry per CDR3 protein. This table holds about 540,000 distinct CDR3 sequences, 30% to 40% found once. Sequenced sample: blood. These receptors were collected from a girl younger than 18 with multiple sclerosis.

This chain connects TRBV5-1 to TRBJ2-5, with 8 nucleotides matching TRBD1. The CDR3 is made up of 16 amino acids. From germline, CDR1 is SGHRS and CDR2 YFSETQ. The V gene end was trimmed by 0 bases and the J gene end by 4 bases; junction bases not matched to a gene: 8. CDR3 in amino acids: CASSLAGGTGTETQYF. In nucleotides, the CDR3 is TGCGCCAGCAGCTTGGCCGGTGGGACAGGTACAGAGACCCAGTACTTC.

The CDR3 region has the DNA TGTGCCAGCAGTTTATCTTGGGGACATGGCTACACCTTC. Its translation is CASSLSWGHGYTF. The chain employs TRBV27 and TRBJ1-2, with D maybe TRBD1 (5 bases). There are 13 residues in the CDR3. The germline gives CDR1 MNHEY, CDR2 SMNVEV (reference sequence). Deletions cut 0 bases from V and 6 bases from J, with 8 bases between.

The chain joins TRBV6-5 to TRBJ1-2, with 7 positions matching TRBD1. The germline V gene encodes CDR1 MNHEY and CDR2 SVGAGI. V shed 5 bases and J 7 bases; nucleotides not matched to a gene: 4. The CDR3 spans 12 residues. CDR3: CASSPTGFGYTF. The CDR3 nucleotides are TGTGCCAGCAGTCCGACAGGGTTTGGCTACACCTTC.

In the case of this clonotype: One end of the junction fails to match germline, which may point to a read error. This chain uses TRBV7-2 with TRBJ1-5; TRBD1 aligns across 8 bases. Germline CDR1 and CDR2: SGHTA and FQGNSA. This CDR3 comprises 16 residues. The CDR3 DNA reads TGTGCCAGCAGCTTATCAGGGGGCGCGGGCAATCAGCTCCAGCATTTT. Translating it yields CASSLSGGAGNQLQHF.

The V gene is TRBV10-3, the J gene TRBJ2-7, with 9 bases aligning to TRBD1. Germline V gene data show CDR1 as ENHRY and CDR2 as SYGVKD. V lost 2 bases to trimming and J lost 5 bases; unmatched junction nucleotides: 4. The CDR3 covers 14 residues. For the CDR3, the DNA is TGTGCCATCAGTGAGCCGGGACAGGGAAACGAGCAGTACTTC. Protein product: CAISEPGQGNEQYF.

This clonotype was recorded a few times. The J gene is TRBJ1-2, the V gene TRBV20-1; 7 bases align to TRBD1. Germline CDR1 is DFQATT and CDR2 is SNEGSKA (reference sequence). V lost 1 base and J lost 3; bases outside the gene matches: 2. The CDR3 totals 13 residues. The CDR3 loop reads CSARVGGDYGYTF. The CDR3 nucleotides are TGCAGTGCTAGAGTAGGGGGCGACTATGGCTACACCTTC.

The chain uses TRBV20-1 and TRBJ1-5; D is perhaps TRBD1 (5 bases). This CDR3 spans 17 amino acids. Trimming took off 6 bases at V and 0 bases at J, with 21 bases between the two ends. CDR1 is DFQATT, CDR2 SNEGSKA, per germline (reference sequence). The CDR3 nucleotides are TGCAGTGCCCTCGACAGAACATTCCTTTATAGCAATCAGCCCCAGCATTTT. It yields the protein CSALDRTFLYSNQPQHF.

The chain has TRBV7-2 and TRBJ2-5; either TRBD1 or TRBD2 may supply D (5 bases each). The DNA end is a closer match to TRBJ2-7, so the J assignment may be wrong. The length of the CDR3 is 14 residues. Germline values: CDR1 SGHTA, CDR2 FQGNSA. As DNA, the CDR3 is TGTGCCAGCAGCTTAAACCGGGACCGGGACGAGCAGTACTTC. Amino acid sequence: CASSLNRDRDEQYF.

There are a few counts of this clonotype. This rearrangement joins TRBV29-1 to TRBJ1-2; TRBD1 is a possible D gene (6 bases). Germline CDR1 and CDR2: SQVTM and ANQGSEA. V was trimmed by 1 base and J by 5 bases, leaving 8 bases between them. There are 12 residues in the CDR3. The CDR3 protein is CSVEGTEYGYTF. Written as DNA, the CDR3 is TGCAGCGTTGAAGGGACAGAATATGGCTACACCTTC.

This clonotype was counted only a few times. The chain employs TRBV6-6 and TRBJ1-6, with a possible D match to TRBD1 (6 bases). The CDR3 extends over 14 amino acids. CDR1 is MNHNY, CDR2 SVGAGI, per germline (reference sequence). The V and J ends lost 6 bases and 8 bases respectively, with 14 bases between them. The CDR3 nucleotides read TGTGCCAGCAGCCGCCGGACAGAGCATTCACCCCTCCACTTT. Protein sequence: CASSRRTEHSPLHF.

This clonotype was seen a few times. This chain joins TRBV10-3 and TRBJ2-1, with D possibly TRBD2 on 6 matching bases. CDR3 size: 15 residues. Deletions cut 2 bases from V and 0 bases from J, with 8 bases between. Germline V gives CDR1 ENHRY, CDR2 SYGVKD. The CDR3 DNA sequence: TGTGCCATCAGTGAGGCGGGGAACTCCTACAATGAGCAGTTCTTC. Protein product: CAISEAGNSYNEQFF.

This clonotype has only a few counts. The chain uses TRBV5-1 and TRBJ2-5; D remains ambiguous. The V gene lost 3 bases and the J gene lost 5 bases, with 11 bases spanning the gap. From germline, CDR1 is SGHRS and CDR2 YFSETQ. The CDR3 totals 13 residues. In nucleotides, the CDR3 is TGCGCCAGCAGCTGGGAAGACCGGGAGACCCAGTACTTC. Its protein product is CASSWEDRETQYF.

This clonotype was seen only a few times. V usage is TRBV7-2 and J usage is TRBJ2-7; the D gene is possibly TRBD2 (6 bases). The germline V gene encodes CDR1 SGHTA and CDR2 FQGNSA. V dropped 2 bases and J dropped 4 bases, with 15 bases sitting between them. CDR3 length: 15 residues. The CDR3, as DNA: TGTGCCAGCAGCTTATCTTCGGGACTCGGATACGAGCAGTACTTC. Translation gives CASSLSSGLGYEQYF.

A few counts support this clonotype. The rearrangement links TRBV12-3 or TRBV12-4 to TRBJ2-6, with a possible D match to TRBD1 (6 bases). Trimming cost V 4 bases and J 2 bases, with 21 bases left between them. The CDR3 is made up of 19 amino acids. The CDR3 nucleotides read TGTGCCAGCAGTTCGGGGCGGACAGCGGACTCAACTGGGGCCAACGTCCTGACTTTC. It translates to CASSSGRTADSTGANVLTF.

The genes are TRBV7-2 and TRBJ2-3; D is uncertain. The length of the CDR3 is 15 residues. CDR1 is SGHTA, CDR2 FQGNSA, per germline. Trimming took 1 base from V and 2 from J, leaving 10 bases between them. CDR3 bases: TGTGCCAGCAGCTTAGACTTCTCTTTCACAGATACGCAGTATTTT. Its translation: CASSLDFSFTDTQYF. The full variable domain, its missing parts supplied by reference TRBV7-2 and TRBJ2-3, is GAGVSQSPSNKVTEKGKDVELRCDPISGHTALYWYRQSLGQGLEFLIYFQGNSAPDKSGLPSDRFSAERTGGSVSTLTIQRTQQEDSAVYLCASSLDFSFTDTQYFGPGTRLTVL.

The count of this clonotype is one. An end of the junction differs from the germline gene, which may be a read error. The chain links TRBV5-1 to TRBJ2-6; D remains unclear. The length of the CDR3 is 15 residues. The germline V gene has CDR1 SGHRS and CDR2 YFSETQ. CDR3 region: CVSSLSVAGANVLTF. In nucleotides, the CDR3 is TGCGTCAGCAGCTTGTCGGTCGCTGGGGCCAACGTCCTGACTTTC.

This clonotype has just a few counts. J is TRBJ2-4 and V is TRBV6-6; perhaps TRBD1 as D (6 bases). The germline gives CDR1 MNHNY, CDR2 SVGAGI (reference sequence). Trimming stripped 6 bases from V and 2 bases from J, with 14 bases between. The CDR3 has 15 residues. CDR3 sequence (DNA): TGTGCCAGCAGCGAGTTGGGGGCGTCCAAAAACATTCAGTACTTC. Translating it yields CASSELGASKNIQYF.

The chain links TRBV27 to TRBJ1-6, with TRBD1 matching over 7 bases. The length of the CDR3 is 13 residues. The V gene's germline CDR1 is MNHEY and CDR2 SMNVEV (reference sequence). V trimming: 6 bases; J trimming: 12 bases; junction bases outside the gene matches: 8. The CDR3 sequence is CASRVTGNLPLHF. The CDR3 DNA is TGTGCCAGCAGGGTGACAGGGAACTTACCCCTCCACTTT.

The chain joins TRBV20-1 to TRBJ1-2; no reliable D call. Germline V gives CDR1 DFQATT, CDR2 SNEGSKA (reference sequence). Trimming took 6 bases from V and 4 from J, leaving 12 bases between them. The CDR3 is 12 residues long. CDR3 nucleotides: TGCAGTGCCGTTCACCGGCGCTATGGCTACACCTTC. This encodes CSAVHRRYGYTF.

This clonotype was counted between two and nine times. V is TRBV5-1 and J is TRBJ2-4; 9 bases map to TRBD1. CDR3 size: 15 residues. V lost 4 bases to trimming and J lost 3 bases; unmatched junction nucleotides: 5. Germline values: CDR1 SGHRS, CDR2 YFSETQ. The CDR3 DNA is TGCGCCAGCAGCCGCCGGGACAGGGACAAAAACATTCAGTACTTC. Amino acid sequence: CASSRRDRDKNIQYF.

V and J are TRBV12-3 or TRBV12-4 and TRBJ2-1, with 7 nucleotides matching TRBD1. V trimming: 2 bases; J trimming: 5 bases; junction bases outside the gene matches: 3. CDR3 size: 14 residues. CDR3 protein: CASSLPDRHNEQFF. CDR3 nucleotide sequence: TGTGCCAGCAGTTTACCGGACAGGCACAATGAGCAGTTCTTC.

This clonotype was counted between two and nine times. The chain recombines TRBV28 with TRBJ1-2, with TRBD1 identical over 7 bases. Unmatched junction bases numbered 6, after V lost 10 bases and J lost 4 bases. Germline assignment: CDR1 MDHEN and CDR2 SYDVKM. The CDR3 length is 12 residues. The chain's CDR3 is CATTTGTYGYTF. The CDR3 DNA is TGTGCCACCACGACAGGGACCTATGGCTACACCTTC.

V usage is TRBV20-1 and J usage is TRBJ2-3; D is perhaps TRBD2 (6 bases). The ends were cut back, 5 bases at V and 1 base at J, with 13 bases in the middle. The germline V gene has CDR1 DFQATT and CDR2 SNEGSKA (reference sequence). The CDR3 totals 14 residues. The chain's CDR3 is CSAWSGFGTDTQYF. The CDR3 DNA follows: TGCAGTGCTTGGAGCGGGTTCGGCACAGATACGCAGTATTTT.

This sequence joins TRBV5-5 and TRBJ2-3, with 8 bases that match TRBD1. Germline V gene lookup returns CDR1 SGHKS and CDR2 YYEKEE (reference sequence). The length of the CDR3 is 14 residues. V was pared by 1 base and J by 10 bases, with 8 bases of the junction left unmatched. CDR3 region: CASSLMGQVKSQYF. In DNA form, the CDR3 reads TGTGCCAGCAGCTTGATGGGACAGGTGAAGTCGCAGTATTTT. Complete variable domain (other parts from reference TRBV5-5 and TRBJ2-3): DAGVTQSPTHLIKTRGQQVTLRCSPISGHKSVSWYQQVLGQGPQFIFQYYEKEERGRGNFPDRFSARQFPNYSSELNVNALLLGDSALYLCASSLMGQVKSQYFGPGTRLTVL.

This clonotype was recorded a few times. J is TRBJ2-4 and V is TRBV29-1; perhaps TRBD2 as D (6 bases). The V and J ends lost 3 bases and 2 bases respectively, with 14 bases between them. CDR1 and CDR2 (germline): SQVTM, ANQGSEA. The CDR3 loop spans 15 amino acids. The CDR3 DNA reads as TGCAGCGTTGATGCTAGCGCTCAAACCAAAAACATTCAGTACTTC. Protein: CSVDASAQTKNIQYF.